The rows below give T cell receptor beta chains drawn from one sample of a study of siplizumab effects on memory and regulatory T cells. Using immunoSEQ multiplex PCR, the repertoire was profiled, and TCRdb retains in-frame clones only, with some absent. The sample records around 97,000 clones, about 94% being singletons. The sequenced sample was non-Treg CD4+ T cells sorted from blood. The receptors were gathered from a human donor in good health. The CDR3 runs from the conserved cysteine through the conserved F or W. A D gene is named only where the DNA matches it firmly. A row's size may be missing; if present it is once, few, many or a size class.

j_call | v_call | d_call | clone_size | cdr3_aa | cdr3_nt
TRBJ1-2 | TRBV10-2 | TRBD1 | NA | CASSEPDRGANYGYTF | TGCGCCAGCAGTGAGCCCGACAGGGGCGCTAACTATGGCTACACCTTC
TRBJ1-4 | TRBV5-5 | TRBD1 | NA | CASSWGRARQGLYEKLFF | TGTGCCAGCAGCTGGGGTAGAGCGAGACAGGGTTTGTATGAAAAACTGTTTTTT
TRBJ1-5 | TRBV28 | NA | NA | CASRFRGRGGGQPQHF | TGTGCCAGCAGGTTTCGTGGACGGGGAGGGGGACAGCCCCAGCATTTT
TRBJ2-1 | TRBV19 | TRBD2 | NA | CASSKASGSSGNEQFF | TGTGCCAGTAGTAAAGCTAGCGGGAGCTCAGGGAATGAGCAGTTCTTC
TRBJ1-3 | TRBV18 | NA | once | CASSPLPGQGNTIYF | TGTGCCAGCTCACCGCTACCGGGACAAGGAAACACCATATATTTT
TRBJ2-2 | TRBV11-2 | NA | NA | CASSLGQRTGELFF | TGTGCCAGCAGCTTAGGCCAACGCACCGGGGAGCTGTTTTTT
TRBJ2-3 | TRBV5-5 | NA | NA | CASGRTDTQYF | TGTGCCAGTGGTCGCACAGATACGCAGTATTTT
TRBJ2-7 | TRBV10-3 | TRBD1 | NA | CAAGQGSEQYF | TGTGCCGCCGGACAGGGATCCGAGCAGTACTTC
TRBJ2-5 | TRBV25-1 | TRBD2 | NA | CASSDQGLNQETQYF | TGTGCCAGCAGTGACCAGGGACTAAACCAAGAGACCCAGTACTTC
TRBJ2-3 | TRBV10-1 | TRBD2 | NA | CASSESTSGTFTDTQYF | TGCGCCAGCAGTGAGTCTACTAGCGGGACATTCACAGATACGCAGTATTTT
TRBJ2-3 | TRBV29-1 | NA | NA | CSVGGNTQYF | TGCAGCGTTGGGGGAAATACGCAGTATTTT
TRBJ1-4 | TRBV28 | NA | NA | CASSSRGRREKLFF | TGTGCCAGCAGTTCCCGTGGAAGGCGTGAAAAACTGTTTTTT
TRBJ2-5 | TRBV5-1 | NA | NA | CASSLGSGMYQETQYF | TGCGCCAGCAGCTTGGGGTCAGGGATGTACCAAGAGACCCAGTACTTC
TRBJ2-7 | TRBV4-2 | NA | NA | CASSQARGSYEQYF | TGTGCCAGCAGCCAAGCACGGGGCTCCTACGAGCAGTACTTC
TRBJ2-1 | TRBV18 | TRBD1 | NA | CASSVSGTGLHNEQFF | TGTGCCAGCTCCGTCTCCGGGACAGGACTGCACAATGAGCAGTTCTTC